These T cell receptor beta chains were read from a single sample in a study of T cell responses to AZD1222 COVID-19 vaccine. The assay was immunoSEQ multiplex PCR, and TCRdb's table has in-frame clones only and misses some. The sample carries some 96,000 clones, about 87% recorded once. Specimen: peripheral blood, collected on day 0 of AZD1222 vaccination. These receptor sequences come from an adult in good health. The CDR3 runs from the conserved cysteine through the conserved F or W. The D gene is left open where the match is weak. Size is stated for part of the rows, as once, few or many counts, or as a class when the clone is expanded.

J gene | clone size | V gene | D gene | CDR3 protein | CDR3 DNA
TRBJ1-4 | once | TRBV14 | TRBD1 | CASSPGQYNEKLFF | TGTGCCAGCAGCCCGGGACAGTATAATGAAAAACTGTTTTTT
TRBJ1-1 | . | TRBV3-1/TRBV3-2 | . | CASSQGLDTEAFF | TGTGCCAGCAGCCAAGGGTTGGACACTGAAGCTTTCTTT
TRBJ2-5 | . | TRBV4-1 | . | CASSPGSGAQETQYF | TGCGCCAGCAGCCCCGGATCCGGGGCCCAAGAGACCCAGTACTTC
TRBJ2-3 | . | TRBV5-1 | TRBD2 | CASSWTSGVDTQYF | TGCGCCAGCTCCTGGACTAGCGGGGTAGATACGCAGTATTTT
TRBJ2-6 | . | TRBV7-2 | TRBD1 | CASRRTGGEAGANVLTF | TGTGCCAGCAGGAGGACAGGGGGCGAAGCTGGGGCCAACGTCCTGACTTTC
TRBJ1-6 | few | TRBV9 | . | CASSVGLGLNNSPLHF | TGTGCCAGCAGCGTAGGCCTCGGACTGAATAATTCACCCCTCCACTTT
TRBJ2-5 | few | TRBV29-1 | . | CSAGRVVQETQYF | TGCAGCGCTGGGCGGGTCGTCCAAGAGACCCAGTACTTC
TRBJ1-2 | once | TRBV4-1 | TRBD1 | CASSQPGQRNYGYTF | TGCGCCAGCAGCCAGCCGGGACAGAGAAACTATGGCTACACCTTC
TRBJ1-5 | . | TRBV30 | . | CAWSVKGASNQPQHF | TGTGCCTGGAGTGTAAAAGGGGCCAGCAATCAGCCCCAGCATTTT
TRBJ2-7 | few | TRBV5-6 | . | CASSLGRLADYEQYF | TGTGCCAGCAGCTTGGGCCGGCTAGCAGACTACGAGCAGTACTTC
TRBJ1-2 | few | TRBV28 | TRBD1 | CASSITTDRPYGYTF | TGTGCCAGCAGTATTACTACGGACAGGCCTTATGGCTACACCTTC
TRBJ2-3 | . | TRBV10-3 | . | CAISESRGRTDTQYF | TGTGCCATCAGTGAGAGCCGGGGACGCACAGATACGCAGTATTTT
TRBJ1-5 | . | TRBV24-1 | . | CATSSEVANQPQHF | TGTGCCACCAGTTCGGAAGTAGCAAATCAGCCCCAGCATTTT
TRBJ2-7 | . | TRBV20-1 | . | CSALRQAEQYF | TGCAGTGCTTTAAGACAGGCCGAGCAGTACTTC
TRBJ2-3 | . | TRBV6-4 | . | CASSGARDSDTQYF | TGTGCCAGCAGTGGCGCGCGCGATAGTGATACGCAGTATTTT
TRBJ2-5 | . | TRBV18 | TRBD2 | CASSPYGGYQETQYF | TGTGCCAGCTCACCATACGGGGGGTACCAAGAGACCCAGTACTTC
TRBJ2-2 | . | TRBV6-2/TRBV6-3 | . | CASSYSQVTGELFF | TGTGCCAGCAGTTACTCCCAGGTTACCGGGGAGCTGTTTTTT
TRBJ2-5 | . | TRBV10-1 | . | CASSESRSGRETQYF | TGCGCCAGCAGTGAGTCGAGGAGCGGGCGGGAGACCCAGTACTTC
TRBJ1-3 | . | TRBV7-2 | TRBD1 | CASSLQTGLNSGNTIYF | TGTGCCAGCAGCTTACAGACAGGGCTTAACTCTGGAAACACCATATATTTT
TRBJ1-2 | . | TRBV7-2 | TRBD1 | CASSLNPGQGAVGYTF | TGTGCCAGCAGCTTAAATCCGGGACAGGGGGCTGTCGGCTACACCTTC
TRBJ1-1 | . | TRBV19 | . | CASSIGAANTEAFF | TGTGCCAGTAGTATAGGCGCAGCTAACACTGAAGCTTTCTTT
TRBJ2-2 | once | TRBV27 | TRBD1 | CASSDRGRLYAGELFF | TGTGCCAGCAGCGACAGGGGGCGCCTATACGCCGGGGAGCTGTTTTTT
TRBJ1-6 | . | TRBV19 | . | CASSMAGSSNSPLHF | TGTGCCAGTAGTATGGCGGGCAGTAGTAATTCACCCCTCCACTTT
TRBJ2-7 | . | TRBV18 | . | CASSPGANAYEQYF | TGTGCCAGCTCACCGGGTGCCAATGCGTACGAGCAGTACTTC
TRBJ2-3 | . | TRBV4-3 | . | CASSQDRFGDTQYF | TGCGCCAGCAGCCAAGACAGGTTCGGAGATACGCAGTATTTT
TRBJ1-1 | . | TRBV11-2 | . | CASSLRPGKNTEAFF | TGTGCCAGCAGCTTACGCCCGGGAAAGAACACTGAAGCTTTCTTT
TRBJ1-5 | . | TRBV19 | . | CASSIAWTAVEKPQHF | TGTGCCAGTAGTATAGCTTGGACGGCCGTAGAGAAGCCCCAGCATTTT
TRBJ1-2 | few | TRBV30 | . | CAWSVTENYGYTF | TGTGCCTGGAGTGTGACCGAAAACTATGGCTACACCTTC